The source of this T cell receptor beta chain is a study of blood T cell repertoires in COVID-19. Background on the study: Spain, Italy and the United States supplied samples that represented acute and convalescent COVID-19.

From germline, CDR1 is MRHNA and CDR2 SNTAGT. This CDR3 has 15 residues. V was shortened by 6 bases and J by 3 bases, with 12 bases between the two germline ends. Profiling relied on immunoSEQ multiplex PCR, and the TCRdb table lists in-frame clones only, not all of them. The data contain approximately 250,000 clones, around 84% of them singletons. The specimen was peripheral blood. This receptor was identified in a woman aged 60-70 years with COVID-19, enrolled during active disease. The chain employs TRBV6-4 and TRBJ1-6; tentative D call: TRBD1 (6 bases). CDR3 coding DNA: TGTGCCAGCAGAGAGGAACAGGGCTATAATTCACCCCTCCACTTT. This codes for CASREEQGYNSPLHF.